This entry lists 24 T cell receptor beta chains sequenced from one sample in a study of human T cells and chemical hapten exposure. The study extracted total RNA from unfractionated whole blood. Library construction involved attaching unique molecular identifiers to individual cDNA molecules, which allowed quantitative, reproducible TCR counting. TCRdb re-derived calls from the reads in MiXCR, one entry per CDR3 protein. The sample holds 120,000 or so distinct CDR3 sequences, roughly 8.5% seen once. The specimen sequenced was whole blood. The receptors shown here come from a human donor in good health. Some clones in this sample may be carry-over from other donors' samples.

This clonotype showed up many times. The gene calls are TRBV4-3 and TRBJ1-6; 11 bases align to TRBD1. Germline V CDR1 and CDR2: LGHNA, YSLEER. Trimming cost V 0 bases and J 7 bases; bases outside gene matches: 8. The CDR3 is made up of 18 amino acids. The CDR3 is CASSQDPGGTGGNSPLHF. CDR3 in DNA: TGCGCCAGCAGCCAAGATCCTGGGGGGACAGGGGGGAATTCACCCCTCCACTTT.

This clonotype was detected only a few times. The chain combines TRBV28 with TRBJ2-5, with TRBD2 identical over 8 bases. This CDR3 contains 15 residues. V lost 3 bases, J lost 0 bases, and 3 bases stayed unmatched. Germline V lookup: CDR1 MDHEN, CDR2 SYDVKM. The CDR3 loop is CASSLRSGNQETQYF. CDR3 nucleotides: TGTGCCAGCAGTTTGCGTAGCGGGAACCAAGAGACCCAGTACTTC.

A few counts support this clonotype. This chain links TRBV5-1 with TRBJ1-6; no clear D gene. V was trimmed by 5 bases and J by 5 bases, leaving 17 bases between them. Germline CDR1 and CDR2: SGHRS and YFSETQ. The CDR3 loop spans 16 amino acids. CDR3 bases: TGCGCCAGCAGATTCACGCGGGCCGAGCATAATTCACCCCTCCACTTT. Translation: CASRFTRAEHNSPLHF.

This clonotype occurred a few times. CDR3 residues: CASSSYRGPDTQYF. The CDR3 coding sequence is TGTGCCAGCAGCTCCTACAGGGGGCCAGATACGCAGTATTTT. This rearrangement joins TRBV7-9 to TRBJ2-3, with 9 bases fitting TRBD1. The CDR3 has 14 amino acids. V trimming: 4 bases; J trimming: 4 bases; junction bases outside the gene matches: 3. Looked up from germline, CDR1 is SEHNR and CDR2 is FQNEAQ (reference sequence).

This clonotype was detected many times. The chain couples TRBV10-1 to TRBJ1-1; D call uncertain. CDR1 is WNHNN, CDR2 SYGVQD, per germline (reference sequence). V was shortened by 0 bases and J by 8 bases, with 13 bases between the two germline ends. The CDR3 extends over 14 amino acids. The CDR3 loop is CASSESTGFLEAFF. In DNA, the CDR3 is TGCGCCAGCAGTGAGTCAACTGGTTTCCTCGAAGCTTTCTTT.

The V and J genes are TRBV10-3 and TRBJ1-3, with D possibly being TRBD1 (6 bases). Trimming took off 4 bases at V and 0 bases at J, with 25 bases between the two ends. From germline, CDR1 is ENHRY and CDR2 SYGVKD. This CDR3 comprises 20 residues. The chain's CDR3 is CAISVSGQSRELSSGNTIYF. CDR3 bases: TGTGCCATCAGTGTTAGTGGACAGTCGAGGGAGCTCAGCTCTGGAAACACCATATATTTT.

This clonotype was counted at least ten times. The chain is built from TRBV7-8 and TRBJ1-1, with D uncertain. This CDR3 has 13 amino acids. CDR1 and CDR2 from the germline V gene are SGHVS and FQNEAQ. V was cut by 2 bases and J by 4 bases, with 8 bases left in between. The CDR3 coding sequence is TGTGCCAGCAGCTTACGCAGTCTCACTGAAGCTTTCTTT. Amino acid sequence: CASSLRSLTEAFF.

In this sample, this clonotype turned up many times. The J gene is TRBJ2-4, the V gene TRBV7-9, with a tentative D call TRBD2 (5 bases). V lost 4 bases and J lost 0, with 13 bases in between. The CDR3 sequence is 16 residues long. CDR1 and CDR2 (germline): SEHNR, FQNEAQ (reference sequence). CDR3 DNA: TGTGCCAGCAGCTCCGCCGAGGGAGTAGCCAAAAACATTCAGTACTTC. Protein: CASSSAEGVAKNIQYF.

This clonotype was observed at least ten times. J is TRBJ1-1 and V is TRBV28; D uncertain. In germline, CDR1 is MDHEN, CDR2 SYDVKM. V was pared by 6 bases and J by 0 bases, with 20 bases between. This CDR3 is built from 17 residues. In nucleotides, the CDR3 is TGTGCCAGCAGAACAATCCGGACGGATCTCCTGAACACTGAAGCTTTCTTT. Residues: CASRTIRTDLLNTEAFF.

V and J are TRBV29-1 and TRBJ1-2; 9 bases line up with TRBD1. The CDR3 consists of 14 residues. The V gene's germline CDR1 is SQVTM and CDR2 ANQGSEA. The V gene end was trimmed by 2 bases and the J gene end by 2 bases; junction bases not matched to a gene: 3. For the CDR3, the DNA is TGCAGCGTTGAACCCGGGACAGGGAACTATGGCTACACCTTC. It is translated as CSVEPGTGNYGYTF.

This clonotype occurred many times. The chain has TRBV9 and TRBJ2-7, with unresolved D. Per germline, CDR1 SGDLS and CDR2 YYNGEE. The CDR3 is 14 amino acids. Between the trimmed V and J ends, which lost 2 bases and 3 bases, there was a span of 12 bases. CDR3 in DNA: TGTGCCAGCAGCGTGAGAGACGGTAACTACGAGCAGTACTTC. The encoded protein is CASSVRDGNYEQYF.

Only a few counts were recorded for this clonotype. The chain carries TRBV28 and TRBJ2-5; TRBD1 matches 10 bases. In germline, CDR1 is MDHEN, CDR2 SYDVKM. The ends lost 5 bases at V and 5 bases at J; junction bases unmatched: 11. The CDR3 runs 16 residues. Here the CDR3 reads CASSVSMGQGWETQYF. DNA for the CDR3: TGTGCCAGCAGTGTCTCAATGGGACAGGGGTGGGAGACCCAGTACTTC.

This clonotype was detected many times. V is TRBV4-2 and J is TRBJ1-1, with 9 bases that match TRBD1. Trimming at V came to 3 bases and at J to 4 bases, leaving 3 bases not matched to a gene. This CDR3 is 14 amino acids long. The V gene's germline CDR1 is LGHNA and CDR2 YNFKEQ. The CDR3 spells CASSQLTGGTEAFF. The CDR3 DNA reads as TGTGCCAGCAGCCAGCTGACAGGGGGCACTGAAGCTTTCTTT.

This clonotype came up many times. The rearrangement joins TRBV6-2 or TRBV6-3 to TRBJ2-7, with a weak D call TRBD2 (6 bases). Per germline, CDR1 MNHEY and CDR2 SVGEGT. Trimming pared 8 bases from V and 7 bases from J, leaving 12 bases between. CDR3 length: 11 residues. The CDR3 sequence: CASGSGDEQYF. The CDR3 DNA reads TGTGCCAGCGGGTCGGGAGATGAGCAGTACTTC.

This clonotype was recorded a few times. V and J are TRBV5-5 and TRBJ2-1; tentatively, D is TRBD2 (7 bases). The CDR3 is 16 residues long. Trimming cost V 4 bases and J 2 bases, with 16 bases left between them. Germline V gene data show CDR1 as SGHKS and CDR2 as YYEKEE (reference sequence). CDR3 protein: CASSDGRGATYNEQFF. CDR3 in DNA: TGTGCCAGCAGCGATGGTCGGGGGGCCACCTACAATGAGCAGTTCTTC.

This clonotype has ten or more counts. The V and J genes are TRBV30 and TRBJ1-6, with no clear D. The CDR3 is 14 residues long. The ends were cut back, 2 bases at V and 5 bases at J, with 10 bases in the middle. The germline CDR1 and CDR2 sequences are GTSNPN and SVGIG (reference sequence). CDR3 region: CAWSWGTDNSPLHF. The CDR3 DNA sequence: TGTGCCTGGAGTTGGGGAACCGATAATTCACCCCTCCACTTT.

The chain uses TRBV7-8 and TRBJ2-5; tentatively, D is TRBD1 (6 bases). The CDR3 is 16 amino acids. The V gene lost 0 bases and the J gene lost 1 base, with 12 bases spanning the gap. Germline CDR1 and CDR2: SGHVS and FQNEAQ. In DNA form, the CDR3 reads TGTGCCAGCAGCTTAGCGTCGTACAGGGCCCAAGAGACCCAGTACTTC. Translation gives CASSLASYRAQETQYF.

This clonotype showed up many times. This sequence joins TRBV7-2 and TRBJ1-2; maybe TRBD1 (5 bases). The CDR3 is 13 residues long. Between the trimmed V and J ends, which lost 5 bases and 2 bases, there was a span of 9 bases. Germline lookup yields CDR1 SGHTA and CDR2 FQGNSA. The CDR3 bases are TGTGCCAGCAGCGGCAGGGACAACTATGGCTACACCTTC. Amino acids: CASSGRDNYGYTF.

This clonotype was picked up a small number of times. Because the CDR3's place on the DNA is in doubt, the DNA is left out and the CDR3 is given as listed by TCRdb. The chain has TRBV11-2 and TRBJ2-2. The CDR3 is made up of 15 amino acids, end residues included. In germline, CDR1 is SGHAT, CDR2 FQNNGV. The CDR3 loop reads CASSLETLRAGELFF.

This clonotype was counted a few times. The chain links TRBV12-3 or TRBV12-4 to TRBJ1-5, with D tentatively TRBD1 (6 bases). The CDR3 length is 14 residues. V lost 4 bases and J 4 bases, leaving 11 bases between the germline ends. The DNA of the CDR3 is TGTGCCAGCAGTTCTTCAGGGGATAATCAGCCCCAGCATTTT. Translated: CASSSSGDNQPQHF.

This clonotype was observed many times. CDR3 residues: CSARFRGGTEAFF. CDR3 coding DNA: TGCAGTGCTAGATTCAGGGGTGGAACTGAAGCTTTCTTT. The V call is TRBV20-1, the J call TRBJ1-1, with a weak D call TRBD1 (6 bases). Trimming shortened V by 2 bases and J by 5 bases, and 12 bases separated the two germline ends. Germline-derived CDR1 and CDR2 are DFQATT and SNEGSKA (reference sequence). This CDR3 has 13 amino acids.

This clonotype turned up a few times. V usage is TRBV6-1 and J usage is TRBJ2-2, with 9 bases matching TRBD2. Germline CDR1 MNHNS, CDR2 SASEGT. V dropped 1 base and J dropped 6; count of bases not matched to a gene: 3. The CDR3 has 15 amino acids. Here the CDR3 DNA reads TGTGCCAGCAGTGAAGATAGCGGGAGAGCCGGGGAGCTGTTTTTT. It yields the protein CASSEDSGRAGELFF.

This clonotype has more than one count but fewer than ten. This chain uses TRBV20-1 with TRBJ1-1; D is perhaps TRBD1 (5 bases). Per germline, CDR1 DFQATT and CDR2 SNEGSKA (reference sequence). V lost 6 bases to trimming and J lost 4 bases, with 18 bases between them. CDR3 size: 14 residues. The CDR3 here is CSAEPIQGGTEAFF. The CDR3 bases are TGCAGTGCAGAGCCCATTCAGGGAGGCACTGAAGCTTTCTTT.

This clonotype was seen only a few times. The V gene is TRBV9, the J gene TRBJ2-5; tentative D call: TRBD2 (5 bases). The CDR3 covers 16 residues. V gave up 4 bases and J gave up 1 base, with 17 bases separating them. Germline CDR1 and CDR2: SGDLS and YYNGEE. The CDR3 DNA is TGTGCCAGCAGCTCTTTCGGAGGCCCGATCCAAGAGACCCAGTACTTC. This sequence encodes CASSSFGGPIQETQYF.